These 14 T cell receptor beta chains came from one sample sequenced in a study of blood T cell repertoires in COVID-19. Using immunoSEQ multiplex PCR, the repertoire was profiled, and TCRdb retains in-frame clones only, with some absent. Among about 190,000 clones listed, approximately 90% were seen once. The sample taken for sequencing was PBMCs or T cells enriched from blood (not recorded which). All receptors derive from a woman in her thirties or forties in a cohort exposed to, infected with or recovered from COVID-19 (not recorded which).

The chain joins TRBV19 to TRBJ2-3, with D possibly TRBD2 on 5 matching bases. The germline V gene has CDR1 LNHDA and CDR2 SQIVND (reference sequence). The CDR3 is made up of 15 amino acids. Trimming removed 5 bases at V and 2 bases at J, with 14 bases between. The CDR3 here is CASSRVSGLTDTQYF. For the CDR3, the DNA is TGTGCCAGTAGTCGAGTAAGCGGACTCACAGATACGCAGTATTTT. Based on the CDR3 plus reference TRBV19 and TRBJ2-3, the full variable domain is DGGITQSPKYLFRKEGQNVTLSCEQNLNHDAMYWYRQDPGQGLRLIYYSQIVNDFQKGDIAEGYSVSREKKESFPLTVTSAQKNPTAFYLCASSRVSGLTDTQYFGPGTRLTVL.

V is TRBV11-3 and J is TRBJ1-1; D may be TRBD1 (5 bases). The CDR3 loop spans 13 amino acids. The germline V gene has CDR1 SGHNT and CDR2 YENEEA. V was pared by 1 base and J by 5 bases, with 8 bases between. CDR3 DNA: TGTGCCAGCAGCTTAGGTTCAGGGACTGAAGCTTTCTTT. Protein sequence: CASSLGSGTEAFF.

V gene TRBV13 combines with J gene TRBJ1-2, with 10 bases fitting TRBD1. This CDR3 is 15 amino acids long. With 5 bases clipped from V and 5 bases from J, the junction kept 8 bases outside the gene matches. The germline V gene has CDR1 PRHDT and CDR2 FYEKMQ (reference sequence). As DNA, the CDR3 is TGTGCCAGCAGCAGAGGACAGGGGGGCCTTTATGGCTACACCTTC. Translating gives CASSRGQGGLYGYTF.

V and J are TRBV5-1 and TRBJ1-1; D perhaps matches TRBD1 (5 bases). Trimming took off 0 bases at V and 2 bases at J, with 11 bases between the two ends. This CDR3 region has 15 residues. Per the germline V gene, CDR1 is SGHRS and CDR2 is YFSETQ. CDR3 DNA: TGCGCCAGCAGCTTGGCCGGAGACAGCAACACTGAAGCTTTCTTT. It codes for CASSLAGDSNTEAFF.

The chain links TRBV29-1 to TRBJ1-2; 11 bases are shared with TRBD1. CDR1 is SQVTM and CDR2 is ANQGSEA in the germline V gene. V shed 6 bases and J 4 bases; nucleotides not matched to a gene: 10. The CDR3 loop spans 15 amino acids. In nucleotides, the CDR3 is TGCAGCGTGGACAGGGGGCGCGGGGATGGCTATGGCTACACCTTC. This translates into CSVDRGRGDGYGYTF.

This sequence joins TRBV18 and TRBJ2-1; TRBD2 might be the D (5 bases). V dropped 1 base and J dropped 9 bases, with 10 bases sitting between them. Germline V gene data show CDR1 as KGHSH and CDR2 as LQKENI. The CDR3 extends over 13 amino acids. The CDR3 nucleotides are TGTGCCAGCTCACCACGAGCCAGCGGTGAGCAGTTCTTC. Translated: CASSPRASGEQFF.

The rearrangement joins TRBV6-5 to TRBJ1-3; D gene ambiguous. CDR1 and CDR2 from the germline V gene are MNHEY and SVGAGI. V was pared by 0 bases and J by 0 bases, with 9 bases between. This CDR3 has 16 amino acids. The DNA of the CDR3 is TGTGCCAGCAGTTACTCTGGCTCCAGCTCTGGAAACACCATATATTTT. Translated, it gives CASSYSGSSSGNTIYF.

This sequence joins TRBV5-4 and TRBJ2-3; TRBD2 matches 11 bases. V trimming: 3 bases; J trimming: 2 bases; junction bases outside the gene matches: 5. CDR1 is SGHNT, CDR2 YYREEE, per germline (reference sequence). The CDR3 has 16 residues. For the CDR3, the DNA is TGTGCCAGCAGCTCGTTAGCGGGAGGGACCACAGATACGCAGTATTTT. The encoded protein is CASSSLAGGTTDTQYF.

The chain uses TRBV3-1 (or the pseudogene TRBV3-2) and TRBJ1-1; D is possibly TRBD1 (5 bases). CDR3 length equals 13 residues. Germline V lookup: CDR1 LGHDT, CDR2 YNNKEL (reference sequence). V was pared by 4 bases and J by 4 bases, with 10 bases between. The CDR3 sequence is CASSPRAATEAFF. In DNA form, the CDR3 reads TGTGCCAGCAGCCCCAGGGCCGCCACTGAAGCTTTCTTT.

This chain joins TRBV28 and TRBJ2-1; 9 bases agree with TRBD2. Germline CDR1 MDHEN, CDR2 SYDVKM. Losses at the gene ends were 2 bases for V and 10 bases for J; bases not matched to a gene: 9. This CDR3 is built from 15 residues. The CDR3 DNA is TGTGCCAGCAGTTTAAAGGCGGGGGGGCAAGGGGAGCAGTTCTTC. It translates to CASSLKAGGQGEQFF.

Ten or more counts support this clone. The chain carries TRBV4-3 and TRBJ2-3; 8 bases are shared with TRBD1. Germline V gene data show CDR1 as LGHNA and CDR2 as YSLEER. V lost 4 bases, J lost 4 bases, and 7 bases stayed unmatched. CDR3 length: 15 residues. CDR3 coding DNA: TGCGCCAGCAGCCCTGAACAGGGGGGCGCAGATACGCAGTATTTT. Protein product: CASSPEQGGADTQYF.

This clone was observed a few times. CDR3 DNA sequence: TGTGCCAGCAGCCTAATACAGGGAGATGGGACAGATACGCAGTATTTT. Translation gives CASSLIQGDGTDTQYF. The gene calls are TRBV4-2 and TRBJ2-3; the D gene is possibly TRBD1 (6 bases). Germline CDR1 and CDR2: LGHNA and YNFKEQ. The CDR3 is made up of 16 amino acids. Deletions cut 4 bases from V and 3 bases from J, with 17 bases between.

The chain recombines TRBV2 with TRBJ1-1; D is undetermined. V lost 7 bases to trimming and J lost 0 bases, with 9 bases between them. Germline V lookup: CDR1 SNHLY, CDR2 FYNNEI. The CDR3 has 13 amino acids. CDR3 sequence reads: CASKQRLNTEAFF. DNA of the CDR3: TGTGCCAGCAAACAGAGATTGAACACTGAAGCTTTCTTT.

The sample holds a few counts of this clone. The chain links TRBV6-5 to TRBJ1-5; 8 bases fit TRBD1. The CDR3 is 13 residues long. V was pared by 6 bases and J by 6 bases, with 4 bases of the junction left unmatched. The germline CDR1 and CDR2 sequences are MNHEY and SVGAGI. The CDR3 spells CASSHRGSQPQHF. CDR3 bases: TGTGCCAGCAGCCACAGGGGGTCTCAGCCCCAGCATTTT.